This TCR beta chain comes out of a study of response to subunit inactivated influenza vaccine. Trimming removed 0 bases at V and 1 base at J, with 16 bases between. The CDR3 is 19 amino acids. Germline V gene data show CDR1 as LGHNA and CDR2 as YSLEER. In this sample, this clonotype turned up a few times. A single record per CDR3 protein comes from TCRdb applying MiXCR to the RT-PCR reads. In the table there are some 540,000 distinct CDR3 sequences, under 30% of which are singletons. The same data also contributed to another study, on T cells expressing NK-cell markers. That paper notes: The authors made TCR beta cDNA libraries by 5'RACE template switching. This switching added a universal primer site and UMIs. The TCR beta repertoires originated in sorted CD3+CD56+NKG2C+, CD3+CD56+NKG2C- and CD3+CD56-NKG2C+ T cells. The authors sequenced eight donors, of whom seven were HCMV-seropositive and one was seronegative. No clear determination of HCMV specificity was made for expanded NKG2C+ T cell clones.

This rearrangement joins TRBV4-3 to TRBJ2-6, with D perhaps given as TRBD1 or TRBD2 (7 bases each). This receptor was identified in a middle-aged man who received an inactivated influenza vaccine. The source was CD4+ T cells sorted from PBMCs, collected 11 to 12 days after vaccination. The CDR3 sequence: CASSQESGGGQSGANVLTF. The DNA for the CDR3 is TGCGCCAGCAGCCAAGAAAGTGGCGGGGGACAGTCTGGGGCCAACGTCCTGACTTTC.